Following are 25 T cell receptor beta chains from one sample sequenced in a study of cytomegalovirus exposure and HLA in healthy donors. Measured with immunoSEQ multiplex PCR; TCRdb has only the in-frame clones, and not every one. The sample lists roughly 310,000 clones; over 75% were seen once. The sample comprised PBMCs. All receptors derive from a young man in good health and CMV-seronegative.

The chain uses TRBV6-4 and TRBJ2-1; maybe TRBD1 (5 bases). The CDR3 covers 15 residues. Germline V gene lookup returns CDR1 MRHNA and CDR2 SNTAGT. V was clipped by 2 bases and J by 5 bases, with 13 bases between them. The CDR3 DNA reads as TGTGCCAGCAGTGACGGGGCCGAAAGTAACAATGAGCAGTTCTTC. It codes for CASSDGAESNNEQFF.

The V gene is TRBV7-2, the J gene TRBJ1-1; the D is unclear. Germline V gives CDR1 SGHTA, CDR2 FQGNSA. The CDR3 loop spans 15 amino acids. V was trimmed by 5 bases and J by 4 bases, leaving 17 bases between them. DNA for the CDR3: TGTGCCAGCAGCCCCGCGGTGCGGAGGGTCACTGAAGCTTTCTTT. It encodes CASSPAVRRVTEAFF. The full variable domain, in which reference TRBV7-2 and TRBJ1-1 provide the parts outside the CDR3, is GAGVSQSPSNKVTEKGKDVELRCDPISGHTALYWYRQSLGQGLEFLIYFQGNSAPDKSGLPSDRFSAERTGGSVSTLTIQRTQQEDSAVYLCASSPAVRRVTEAFFGQGTRLTVV.

The genes are TRBV14 and TRBJ2-5; TRBD2 is a possible D gene (6 bases). The CDR3 totals 15 residues. From germline, CDR1 is SGHDN and CDR2 FVKESK. V gave up 3 bases and J gave up 1 base, with 12 bases separating them. The chain's CDR3 is CASSQRSGVQETQYF. CDR3 bases: TGTGCCAGCAGCCAGCGGTCGGGGGTCCAAGAGACCCAGTACTTC.

This clone was seen once. The chain joins TRBV27 to TRBJ2-1; perhaps TRBD2 as D (5 bases). The germline CDR1 and CDR2 sequences are MNHEY and SMNVEV (reference sequence). The CDR3 totals 16 residues. Trimming stripped 5 bases from V and 2 bases from J, with 16 bases between. The CDR3 DNA reads TGTGCCAGCAGTCCCGCCCTCGGGGAAACCTACAATGAGCAGTTCTTC. Translating it yields CASSPALGETYNEQFF.

The CDR3 here is CASSPMRGDSSGNTIYF. CDR3 coding DNA: TGTGCCAGCTCACCAATGAGGGGGGACAGCTCTGGAAACACCATATATTTT. The chain combines TRBV18 with TRBJ1-3, with TRBD1 matching over 7 bases. Germline V gene sequence: CDR1 KGHSH, CDR2 LQKENI. V dropped 2 bases and J dropped 0; count of bases not matched to a gene: 7. The length of the CDR3 is 17 residues.

The chain's CDR3 is CASSTGQTSSYNSPLHF. The DNA of the CDR3 is TGTGCCAGCAGTACCGGACAGACGAGCTCCTATAATTCACCCCTCCACTTT. The chain links TRBV27 to TRBJ1-6, with D tentatively TRBD1 (6 bases). The CDR3 contains 17 residues. Trimming stripped 5 bases from V and 0 bases from J, with 14 bases between. Germline V CDR1 and CDR2: MNHEY, SMNVEV (reference sequence).

The V call is TRBV4-1, the J call TRBJ2-7, with D possibly being TRBD2 (7 bases). V was cut by 0 bases and J by 3 bases, with 12 bases left in between. There are 15 residues in the CDR3. CDR1 and CDR2 (germline): MGHRA, YSYEKL. Written as DNA, the CDR3 is TGCGCCAGCAGCCAAGAGTGGGGGGGGCTCTACGAGCAGTACTTC. It codes for CASSQEWGGLYEQYF.

The chain couples TRBV14 to TRBJ2-1; 8 bases fit TRBD2. CDR1 and CDR2 from the germline V gene are SGHDN and FVKESK. The V segment lost 2 bases and the J segment 5 bases; nucleotides outside the gene matches: 5. The CDR3 extends over 15 amino acids. CDR3 sequence: CASSQSSGGHNEQFF. CDR3 coding DNA: TGTGCCAGCAGCCAATCCAGCGGGGGTCACAATGAGCAGTTCTTC.

The chain links TRBV4-3 to TRBJ2-3; 7 bases are shared with TRBD2. From germline, CDR1 is LGHNA and CDR2 YSLEER. Trimming cost V 0 bases and J 3 bases; bases outside gene matches: 0. This CDR3 is built from 14 residues. The CDR3 is CASSQERGTDTQYF. In DNA form, the CDR3 reads TGCGCCAGCAGCCAAGAGCGGGGGACAGATACGCAGTATTTT.

V usage is TRBV5-1 and J usage is TRBJ2-2, with a weak D call TRBD2 (6 bases). Germline CDR1 is SGHRS and CDR2 is YFSETQ. V was cut by 0 bases and J by 5 bases, with 17 bases left in between. CDR3 length equals 17 residues. The CDR3 protein is CASSLVFGTLETGELFF. CDR3 coding DNA: TGCGCCAGCAGCTTGGTCTTCGGGACTCTGGAAACCGGGGAGCTGTTTTTT.

The chain is built from TRBV27 and TRBJ2-4, with D uncertain. V dropped 8 bases and J dropped 1 base, with 12 bases sitting between them. This CDR3 has 14 residues. Germline lookup yields CDR1 MNHEY and CDR2 SMNVEV (reference sequence). The CDR3 sequence: CASSRGGAKNIQYF. CDR3 in DNA: TGTGCCAGCTCTCGCGGTGGGGCCAAAAACATTCAGTACTTC.

The chain is built from TRBV15 and TRBJ1-6; tentatively, D is TRBD1 (6 bases). Trimming shortened V by 1 base and J by 6 bases, and 28 bases separated the two germline ends. The CDR3 has 21 amino acids. Germline CDR1 reads LNHNV; CDR2 reads YYDKDF (reference sequence). The CDR3 spells CATSRAPKTRQAPDSNSPLHF. The CDR3 DNA reads TGTGCCACCAGCAGAGCCCCCAAAACCCGACAGGCCCCTGACTCTAATTCACCCCTCCACTTT.

This clone was picked up one time. The chain has TRBV20-1 and TRBJ2-1; no clear D. CDR1 is DFQATT and CDR2 is SNEGSKA in the germline V gene (reference sequence). Trimming left V 1 base short and J 4 bases short, with 2 bases between. The CDR3 extends over 11 amino acids. The CDR3 sequence is CSARVYNEQFF. The CDR3 nucleotides read TGCAGTGCTAGAGTATACAATGAGCAGTTCTTC.

The chain joins TRBV6-6 to TRBJ1-2, with D unclear. Germline CDR1 and CDR2: MNHNY and SVGAGI (reference sequence). V dropped 7 bases and J dropped 2 bases, with 11 bases sitting between them. This CDR3 comprises 13 residues. CDR3 residues: CASTLGSNYGYTF. The CDR3 bases are TGTGCCAGCACCCTAGGCTCCAACTATGGCTACACCTTC.

The V and J genes are TRBV7-9 and TRBJ2-3, with TRBD2 as a possible D gene (5 bases). Trimming pared 5 bases from V and 0 bases from J, leaving 12 bases between. This CDR3 comprises 15 residues. Germline V CDR1 and CDR2: SEHNR, FQNEAQ (reference sequence). The CDR3 sequence: CASSQRTASTDTQYF. CDR3 nucleotide sequence: TGTGCCAGCAGCCAGCGGACGGCGAGCACAGATACGCAGTATTTT.

The V call is TRBV23-1, the J call TRBJ1-1, with 11 bases fitting TRBD1. TRBV23-1 is known as an ORF, though its function is uncertain. V shed 4 bases, J shed 0 bases, and the junction held 7 bases outside the gene matches. This CDR3 contains 17 residues. The CDR3 protein is CASSLPDRGRLNTEAFF. In nucleotides, the CDR3 is TGCGCCAGCAGTCTTCCGGACAGGGGGCGTCTGAACACTGAAGCTTTCTTT.

V is TRBV7-2 and J is TRBJ1-1; D remains ambiguous. This CDR3 comprises 14 residues. CDR1 is SGHTA, CDR2 FQGNSA, per germline. V was trimmed by 2 bases and J by 8 bases, leaving 15 bases between them. The CDR3 nucleotides are TGTGCCAGCAGCTTATTGGAGTTCGGGGAAGAAGCTTTCTTT. It is translated as CASSLLEFGEEAFF. Using reference TRBV7-2 and TRBJ1-1 for the parts outside the CDR3, the full variable domain is GAGVSQSPSNKVTEKGKDVELRCDPISGHTALYWYRQSLGQGLEFLIYFQGNSAPDKSGLPSDRFSAERTGGSVSTLTIQRTQQEDSAVYLCASSLLEFGEEAFFGQGTRLTVV.

This clone is a singleton in its sample. The chain joins TRBV7-6 to TRBJ2-1; TRBD2 aligns across 7 bases. CDR3 length: 14 residues. J was trimmed by 5 bases and V by 1 base; bases with no gene match: 2. Germline CDR1 is SGHVS and CDR2 is FNYEAQ. CDR3 DNA: TGTGCCAGCAGCTTAGGACTAGCCGACAATGAGCAGTTCTTC. Translating it yields CASSLGLADNEQFF.

This chain joins TRBV13 and TRBJ2-5; the match to TRBD2 covers 10 bases. V was pared by 4 bases and J by 3 bases, with 2 bases of the junction left unmatched. The CDR3 is 14 residues long. CDR1 PRHDT and CDR2 FYEKMQ come from the germline V gene (reference sequence). The CDR3 DNA is TGTGCCAGCAGCTCACTAGCGGGGAAAGAGACCCAGTACTTC. It translates to CASSSLAGKETQYF.

The rearrangement uses TRBV7-8 and TRBJ2-2; 8 nucleotides align to TRBD2. The germline CDR1 and CDR2 sequences are SGHVS and FQNEAQ. This CDR3 has 14 amino acids. V shed 5 bases, J shed 6 bases, and the junction held 5 bases outside the gene matches. Here the CDR3 DNA reads TGTGCCAGCAGCCGCGGGGGGAATGCCGGGGAGCTGTTTTTT. It translates to CASSRGGNAGELFF.

The chain employs TRBV27 and TRBJ2-6; 8 nucleotides align to TRBD1. CDR1 and CDR2 (germline): MNHEY, SMNVEV (reference sequence). The length of the CDR3 is 18 residues. With 5 bases clipped from V and 4 bases from J, the junction kept 13 bases outside the gene matches. This CDR3 reads CASSPGTGRALGANVLTF. The CDR3 nucleotides are TGTGCCAGCAGTCCGGGGACAGGTAGGGCCTTGGGGGCCAACGTCCTGACTTTC.

In DNA form, the CDR3 reads TGTGCCAGCAGCTGCACCCTCTTAGCGGGGAGTTCCTACGAGCAGTACTTC. Protein sequence: CASSCTLLAGSSYEQYF. V usage is TRBV5-6 and J usage is TRBJ2-7, with 8 bases matching TRBD2. The V gene end was trimmed by 3 bases and the J gene end by 1 base; junction bases not matched to a gene: 12. CDR1 SGHDT and CDR2 YYEEEE come from the germline V gene. This CDR3 contains 17 residues.

V is TRBV7-9 and J is TRBJ2-7, with 7 bases aligning to TRBD2. The CDR3 runs to 18 residues. The germline gives CDR1 SEHNR, CDR2 FQNEAQ (reference sequence). V shed 0 bases, J shed 1 base, and the junction held 12 bases outside the gene matches. CDR3 residues: CASSLAASGTPLSYEQYF. The CDR3 DNA is TGTGCCAGCAGCTTAGCGGCAAGCGGGACTCCGCTTTCCTACGAGCAGTACTTC.

This clone has a handful of counts. V and J are TRBV7-9 and TRBJ1-1, with D uncertain. Per germline, CDR1 SEHNR and CDR2 FQNEAQ (reference sequence). CDR3 length equals 14 residues. V dropped 2 bases and J dropped 2 bases, with 9 bases sitting between them. CDR3 loop: CASSLHGDNTEAFF. The CDR3 DNA is TGTGCCAGCAGCTTACACGGGGATAACACTGAAGCTTTCTTT.

V usage is TRBV6-1 and J usage is TRBJ1-1; 9 nucleotides line up with TRBD1. The trim removed 6 bases at V and 4 bases at J, leaving 6 bases unmatched. Germline CDR1 and CDR2: MNHNS and SASEGT. The CDR3 totals 14 residues. The CDR3 protein is CASRKSGQGTEAFF. The CDR3, as DNA: TGTGCCAGCAGGAAATCGGGACAGGGCACTGAAGCTTTCTTT.